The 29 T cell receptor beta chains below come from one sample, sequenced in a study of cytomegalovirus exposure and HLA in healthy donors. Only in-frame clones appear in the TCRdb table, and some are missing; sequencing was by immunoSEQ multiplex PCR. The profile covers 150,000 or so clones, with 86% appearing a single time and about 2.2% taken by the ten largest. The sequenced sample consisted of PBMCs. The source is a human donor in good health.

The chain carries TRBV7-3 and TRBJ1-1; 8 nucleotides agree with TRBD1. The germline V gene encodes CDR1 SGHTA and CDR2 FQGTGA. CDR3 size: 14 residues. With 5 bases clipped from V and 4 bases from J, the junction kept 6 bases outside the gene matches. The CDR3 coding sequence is TGTGCCAGCAGCCGAGACAGGGGCGGCACTGAAGCTTTCTTT. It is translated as CASSRDRGGTEAFF.

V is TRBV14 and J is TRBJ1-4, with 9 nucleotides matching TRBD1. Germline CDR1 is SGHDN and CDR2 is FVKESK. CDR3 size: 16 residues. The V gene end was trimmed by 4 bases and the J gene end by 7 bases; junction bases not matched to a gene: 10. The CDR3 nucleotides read TGTGCCAGCAGCCCCGACAGGGGGGCAACTCTTGAAAAACTGTTTTTT. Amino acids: CASSPDRGATLEKLFF.

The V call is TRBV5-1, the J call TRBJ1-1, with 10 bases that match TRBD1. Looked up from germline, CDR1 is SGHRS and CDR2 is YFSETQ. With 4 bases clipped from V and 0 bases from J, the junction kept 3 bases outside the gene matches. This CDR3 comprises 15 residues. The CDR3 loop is CASSRTGGVNTEAFF. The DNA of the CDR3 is TGCGCCAGCAGCAGGACAGGGGGGGTGAACACTGAAGCTTTCTTT.

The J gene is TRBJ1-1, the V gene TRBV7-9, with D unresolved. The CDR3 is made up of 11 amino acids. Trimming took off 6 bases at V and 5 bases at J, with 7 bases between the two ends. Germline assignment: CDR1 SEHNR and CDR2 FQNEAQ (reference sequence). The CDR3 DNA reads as TGTGCCAGCAGGTCGGAGACTGAAGCTTTCTTT. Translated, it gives CASRSETEAFF.

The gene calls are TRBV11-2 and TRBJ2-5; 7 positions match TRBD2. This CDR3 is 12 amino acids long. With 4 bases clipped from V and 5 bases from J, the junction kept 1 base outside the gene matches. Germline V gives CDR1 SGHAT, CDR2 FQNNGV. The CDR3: CASSWGGETQYF. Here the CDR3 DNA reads TGTGCCAGCAGCTGGGGGGGGGAGACCCAGTACTTC. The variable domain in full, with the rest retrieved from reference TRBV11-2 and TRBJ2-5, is EAGVAQSPRYKIIEKRQSVAFWCNPISGHATLYWYQQILGQGPKLLIQFQNNGVVDDSQLPKDRFSAERLKGVDSTLKIQPAKLEDSAVYLCASSWGGETQYFGPGTRLLVL.

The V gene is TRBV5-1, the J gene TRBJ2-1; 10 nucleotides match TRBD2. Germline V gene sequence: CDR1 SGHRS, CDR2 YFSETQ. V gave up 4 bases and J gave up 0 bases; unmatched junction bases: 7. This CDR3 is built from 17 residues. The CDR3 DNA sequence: TGCGCCAGCAGCGGAGCGGGAGGGACTCTCTCCTACAATGAGCAGTTCTTC. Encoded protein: CASSGAGGTLSYNEQFF.

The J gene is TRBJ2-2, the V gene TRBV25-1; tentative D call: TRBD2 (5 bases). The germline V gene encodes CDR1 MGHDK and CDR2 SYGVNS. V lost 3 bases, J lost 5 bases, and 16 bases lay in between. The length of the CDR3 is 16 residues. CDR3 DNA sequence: TGTGCCAGCAGTGATGGCGCCGTGGAGGTTACCGGGGAGCTGTTTTTT. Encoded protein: CASSDGAVEVTGELFF.

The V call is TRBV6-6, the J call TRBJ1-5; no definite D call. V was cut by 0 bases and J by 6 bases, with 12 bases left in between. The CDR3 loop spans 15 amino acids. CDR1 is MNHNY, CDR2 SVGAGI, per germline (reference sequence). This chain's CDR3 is CASSYSPNSGQPQHF. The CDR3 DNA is TGTGCCAGCAGTTACTCTCCTAACTCAGGTCAGCCCCAGCATTTT.

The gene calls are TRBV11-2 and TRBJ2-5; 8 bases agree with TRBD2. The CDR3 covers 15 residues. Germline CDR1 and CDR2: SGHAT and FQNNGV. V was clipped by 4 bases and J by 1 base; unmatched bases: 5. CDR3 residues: CASSSGTRGQETQYF. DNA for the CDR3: TGTGCCAGCAGCTCGGGGACTAGGGGCCAAGAGACCCAGTACTTC.

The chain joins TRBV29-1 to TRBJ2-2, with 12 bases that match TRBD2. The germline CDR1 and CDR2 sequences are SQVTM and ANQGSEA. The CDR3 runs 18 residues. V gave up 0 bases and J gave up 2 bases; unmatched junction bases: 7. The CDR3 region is CSVEDEASGRANTGELFF. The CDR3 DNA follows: TGCAGCGTTGAAGACGAAGCTAGCGGGAGGGCTAACACCGGGGAGCTGTTTTTT.

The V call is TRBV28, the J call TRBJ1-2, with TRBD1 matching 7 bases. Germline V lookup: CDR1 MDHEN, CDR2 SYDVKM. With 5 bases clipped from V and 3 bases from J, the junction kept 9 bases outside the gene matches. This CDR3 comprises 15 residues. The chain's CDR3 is CASSRQGLSYYGYTF. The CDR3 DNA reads TGTGCCAGCAGTAGACAGGGTCTTAGTTACTATGGCTACACCTTC.

The CDR3 DNA is TGCAGCGTTGTTACGGGAGTCAGGAATGAGCAGTTCTTC. This sequence encodes CSVVTGVRNEQFF. V is TRBV29-1 and J is TRBJ2-1, with D perhaps TRBD2 (6 bases). The CDR3 is 13 amino acids. Trimming took 4 bases from V and 7 from J, leaving 14 bases between them. Looked up from germline, CDR1 is SQVTM and CDR2 is ANQGSEA.

CDR3 in amino acids: CASSRQGANEQYF. In DNA, the CDR3 is TGTGCCAGCAGTAGACAGGGGGCCAACGAGCAGTACTTC. The chain recombines TRBV6-1 with TRBJ2-7, with 10 bases that match TRBD1. The CDR3 totals 13 residues. Losses at the gene ends were 5 bases for V and 5 bases for J; bases not matched to a gene: 3. Germline V lookup: CDR1 MNHNS, CDR2 SASEGT.

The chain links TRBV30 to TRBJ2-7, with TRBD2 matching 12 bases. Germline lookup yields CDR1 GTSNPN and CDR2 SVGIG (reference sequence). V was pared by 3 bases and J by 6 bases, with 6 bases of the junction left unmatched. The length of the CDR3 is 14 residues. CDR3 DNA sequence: TGTGCCTGGAGCTCGGCGGGACTAGCGGGCGAGCAGTACTTC. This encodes CAWSSAGLAGEQYF.

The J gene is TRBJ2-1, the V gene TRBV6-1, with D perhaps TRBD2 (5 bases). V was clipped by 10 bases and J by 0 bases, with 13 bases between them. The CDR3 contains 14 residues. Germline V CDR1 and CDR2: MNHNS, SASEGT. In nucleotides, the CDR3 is TGTGCCACCCATATCGGAGGCTCCTACAATGAGCAGTTCTTC. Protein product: CATHIGGSYNEQFF.

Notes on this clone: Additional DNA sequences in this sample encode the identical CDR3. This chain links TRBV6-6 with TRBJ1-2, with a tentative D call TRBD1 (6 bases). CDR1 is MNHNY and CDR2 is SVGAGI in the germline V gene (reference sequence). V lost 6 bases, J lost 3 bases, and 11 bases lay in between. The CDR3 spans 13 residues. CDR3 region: CASSPTGDYGYTF. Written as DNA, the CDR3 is TGTGCCAGCAGCCCGACAGGAGACTATGGCTACACCTTC.

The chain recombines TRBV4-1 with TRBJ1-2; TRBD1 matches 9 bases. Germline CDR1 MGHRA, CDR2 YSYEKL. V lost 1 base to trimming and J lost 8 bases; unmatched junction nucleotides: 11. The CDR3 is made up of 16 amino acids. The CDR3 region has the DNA TGCGCCAGCAGCCAAGTACCCCGGGGACAGGGCAGCGGCTACACCTTC. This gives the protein CASSQVPRGQGSGYTF.

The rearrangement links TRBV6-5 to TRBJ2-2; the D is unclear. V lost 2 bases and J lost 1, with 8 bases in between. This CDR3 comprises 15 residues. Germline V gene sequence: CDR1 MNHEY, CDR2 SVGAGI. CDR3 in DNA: TGTGCCAGCAGTTACAAGTCGGGGAACACCGGGGAGCTGTTTTTT. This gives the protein CASSYKSGNTGELFF.

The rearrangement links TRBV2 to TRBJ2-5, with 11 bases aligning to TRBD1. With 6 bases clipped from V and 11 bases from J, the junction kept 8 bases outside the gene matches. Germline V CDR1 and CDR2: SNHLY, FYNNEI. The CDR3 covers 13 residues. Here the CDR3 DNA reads TGTGCCAGCAGCGGACAGGGGGCGGGGGAGCAGTACTTC. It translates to CASSGQGAGEQYF.

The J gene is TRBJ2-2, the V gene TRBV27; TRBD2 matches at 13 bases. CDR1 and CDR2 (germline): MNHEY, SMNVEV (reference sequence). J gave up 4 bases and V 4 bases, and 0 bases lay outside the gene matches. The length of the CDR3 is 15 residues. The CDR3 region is CASSWTSGGTGELFF. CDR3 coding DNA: TGTGCCAGCAGTTGGACTAGCGGGGGCACCGGGGAGCTGTTTTTT.

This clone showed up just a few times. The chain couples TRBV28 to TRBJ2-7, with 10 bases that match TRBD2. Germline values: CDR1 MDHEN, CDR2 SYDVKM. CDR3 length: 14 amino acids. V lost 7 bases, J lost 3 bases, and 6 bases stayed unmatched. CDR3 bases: TGTGCCAGCAACCTAGCGGGGGCAAACTACGAGCAGTACTTC. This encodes CASNLAGANYEQYF.

CDR3 sequence reads: CASSLGQGIDGYTF. The CDR3 DNA sequence: TGTGCCAGCAGTTTGGGACAGGGAATCGATGGCTACACCTTC. The J gene is TRBJ1-2, the V gene TRBV6-5; 9 positions match TRBD1. In germline, CDR1 is MNHEY, CDR2 SVGAGI. With 4 bases clipped from V and 6 bases from J, the junction kept 6 bases outside the gene matches. The CDR3 is made up of 14 amino acids.

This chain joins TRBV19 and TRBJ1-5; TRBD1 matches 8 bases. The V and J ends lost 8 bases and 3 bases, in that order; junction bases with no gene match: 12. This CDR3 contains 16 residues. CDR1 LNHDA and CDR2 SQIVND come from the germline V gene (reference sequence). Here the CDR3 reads CASGGRQGINNQPQHF. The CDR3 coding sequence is TGTGCCAGTGGAGGCCGACAGGGGATAAACAATCAGCCCCAGCATTTT.

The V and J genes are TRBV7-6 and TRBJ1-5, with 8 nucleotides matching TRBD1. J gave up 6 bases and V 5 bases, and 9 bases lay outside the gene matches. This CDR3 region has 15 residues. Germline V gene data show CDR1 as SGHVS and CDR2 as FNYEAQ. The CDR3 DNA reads TGTGCCAGCAGCCCAGGACAGGGCTACGGTCAGCCCCAGCATTTT. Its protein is CASSPGQGYGQPQHF.

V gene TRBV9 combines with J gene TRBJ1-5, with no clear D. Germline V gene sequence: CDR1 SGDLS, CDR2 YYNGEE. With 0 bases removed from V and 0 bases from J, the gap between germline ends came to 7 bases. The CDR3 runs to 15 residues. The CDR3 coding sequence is TGTGCCAGCAGCGTAGACAGCTATAGCAATCAGCCCCAGCATTTT. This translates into CASSVDSYSNQPQHF.

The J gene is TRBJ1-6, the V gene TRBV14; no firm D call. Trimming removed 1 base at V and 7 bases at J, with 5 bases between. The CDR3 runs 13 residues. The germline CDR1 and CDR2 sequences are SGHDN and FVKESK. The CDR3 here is CASSQALNSPLHF. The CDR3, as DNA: TGTGCCAGCAGCCAAGCATTGAATTCACCCCTCCACTTT.

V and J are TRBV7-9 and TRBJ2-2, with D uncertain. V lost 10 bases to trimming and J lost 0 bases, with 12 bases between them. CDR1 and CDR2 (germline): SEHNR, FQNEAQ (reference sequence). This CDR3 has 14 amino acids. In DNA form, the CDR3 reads TGTGCCACCTACCCCATAACGAACACCGGGGAGCTGTTTTTT. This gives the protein CATYPITNTGELFF.

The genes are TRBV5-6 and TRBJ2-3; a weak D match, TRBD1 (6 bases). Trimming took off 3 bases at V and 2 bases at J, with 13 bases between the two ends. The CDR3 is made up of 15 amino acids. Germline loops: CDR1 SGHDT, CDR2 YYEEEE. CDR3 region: CASSSLDSLTDTQYF. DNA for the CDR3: TGTGCCAGCAGCTCCTTGGACAGCCTCACAGATACGCAGTATTTT.

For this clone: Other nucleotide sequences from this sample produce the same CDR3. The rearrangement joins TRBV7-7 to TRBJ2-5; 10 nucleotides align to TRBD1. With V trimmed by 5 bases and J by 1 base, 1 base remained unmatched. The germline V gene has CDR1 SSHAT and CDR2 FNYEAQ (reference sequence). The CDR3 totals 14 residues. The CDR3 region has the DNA TGTGCCAGCAGCCGGGACAGGGGCCAAGAGACCCAGTACTTC. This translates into CASSRDRGQETQYF.